The rows below give T cell receptor beta chains drawn from one sample of a study of regulatory T cells in long-lasting Graves disease. MiXCR was run by TCRdb on the multiplex PCR reads, yielding one entry per CDR3 protein. The table lists approximately 540,000 distinct CDR3 sequences, 12% of them singletons. In addition, the sample was reused for a study of T cells in Graves' hyperthyroidism and ophthalmopathy.

The sample consisted of peripheral blood mononuclear cells (PBMCs), taken at new diagnosis, from a patient treated with antithyroid drugs. These receptors were taken from a woman aged 25 to 39 with Graves disease. Each CDR3 is given with its conserved first and last residue. Fields, in order: J gene, D gene, V gene, clone size, CDR3 protein, CDR3 DNA. A D gene is named only where the DNA matches it firmly. Clone sizes are given selectively: once, few, many, or a class where the clone is expanded.

j_call: TRBJ1-4; d_call: .; v_call: TRBV15; clone_size: many; cdr3_aa: CATSRGQAFEKLFF; cdr3_nt: TGTGCCACCAGTCGAGGGCAGGCTTTCGAAAAACTGTTTTTT
j_call: TRBJ2-7; d_call: TRBD1; v_call: TRBV18; clone_size: many; cdr3_aa: CASSLRDSYEQYF; cdr3_nt: TGTGCCAGCTCACTCCGGGACAGCTACGAGCAGTACTTC
j_call: TRBJ1-4; d_call: .; v_call: TRBV19; clone_size: few; cdr3_aa: CASSEGNTATNEKLFF; cdr3_nt: TGTGCCAGTAGTGAGGGGAACACAGCAACTAATGAAAAACTGTTTTTT
j_call: TRBJ1-1; d_call: .; v_call: TRBV7-2; clone_size: many; cdr3_aa: CASSLPKGQNTEAFF; cdr3_nt: TGTGCCAGCAGCTTACCGAAGGGACAGAACACTGAAGCTTTCTTT
j_call: TRBJ1-1; d_call: .; v_call: TRBV7-3; clone_size: .; cdr3_aa: CASSSGHTNTEAFF; cdr3_nt: TGTGCCAGCAGCTCGGGACACACGAACACTGAAGCTTTCTTT
j_call: TRBJ1-5; d_call: .; v_call: TRBV5-8; clone_size: .; cdr3_aa: CASSYRDYNQPQHF; cdr3_nt: TGTGCCAGCAGCTACCGGGACTACAATCAGCCCCAGCATTTT
j_call: TRBJ2-1; d_call: TRBD2; v_call: TRBV15; clone_size: many; cdr3_aa: CATSRDLLAGMNEQFF; cdr3_nt: TGTGCCACCAGCAGAGATCTGTTAGCGGGAATGAATGAGCAGTTCTTC
j_call: TRBJ2-7; d_call: .; v_call: TRBV10-1; clone_size: many; cdr3_aa: CASSNPRQGAYEQYF; cdr3_nt: TGCGCCAGCAGCAACCCCAGGCAGGGAGCCTACGAGCAGTACTTC
j_call: TRBJ2-2; d_call: .; v_call: TRBV7-3; clone_size: few; cdr3_aa: CASSPNRVAGELFF; cdr3_nt: TGTGCCAGCAGCCCCAACAGGGTAGCCGGGGAGCTGTTTTTT
j_call: TRBJ2-1; d_call: .; v_call: TRBV29-1; clone_size: few; cdr3_aa: CSVEGSGGSYNEQFF; cdr3_nt: TGCAGCGTTGAAGGATCTGGCGGAAGCTACAATGAGCAGTTCTTC
j_call: TRBJ2-1; d_call: TRBD1; v_call: TRBV7-2; clone_size: many; cdr3_aa: CASSLVSGQGRNEQFF; cdr3_nt: TGTGCCAGCAGCTTAGTATCGGGACAGGGGAGAAATGAGCAGTTCTTC
j_call: TRBJ2-7; d_call: TRBD2; v_call: TRBV12-3/TRBV12-4; clone_size: many; cdr3_aa: CASSPRGVPNEQYF; cdr3_nt: TGTGCCAGCAGCCCTCGGGGGGTTCCCAACGAGCAGTACTTC
j_call: TRBJ2-1; d_call: .; v_call: TRBV28; clone_size: many; cdr3_aa: CASESPWRAYNEQFF; cdr3_nt: TGTGCCAGCGAGTCCCCCTGGAGGGCCTACAATGAGCAGTTCTTC
j_call: TRBJ1-3; d_call: .; v_call: TRBV4-1; clone_size: many; cdr3_aa: CASSQVAETSGNTIYF; cdr3_nt: TGCGCCAGCAGCCAAGTTGCGGAGACCTCTGGAAACACCATATATTTT
j_call: TRBJ1-1; d_call: .; v_call: TRBV4-1; clone_size: few; cdr3_aa: CASRQQRNTEAFF; cdr3_nt: TGCGCCAGCAGGCAACAGAGAAACACTGAAGCTTTCTTT
j_call: TRBJ2-2; d_call: .; v_call: TRBV9; clone_size: .; cdr3_aa: CASSVTGVNTGELFF; cdr3_nt: TGTGCCAGCAGCGTGACAGGAGTGAACACCGGGGAGCTGTTTTTT
j_call: TRBJ1-2; d_call: .; v_call: TRBV4-3; clone_size: many; cdr3_aa: CASSQDGGSRGYTF; cdr3_nt: TGCGCCAGCAGCCAAGATGGGGGGTCTCGTGGCTACACCTTC
j_call: TRBJ2-2; d_call: .; v_call: TRBV5-6; clone_size: many; cdr3_aa: CASNLGDFHTGELFF; cdr3_nt: TGTGCCAGCAACCTAGGGGATTTTCACACCGGGGAGCTGTTTTTT
j_call: TRBJ2-7; d_call: TRBD2; v_call: TRBV20-1; clone_size: .; cdr3_aa: CSARAPSGRISYEQYF; cdr3_nt: TGCAGTGCTAGGGCCCCTAGCGGGAGAATCTCCTACGAGCAGTACTTC
j_call: TRBJ2-7; d_call: TRBD2; v_call: TRBV27; clone_size: many; cdr3_aa: CASSLGSGRYEQYF; cdr3_nt: TGTGCCAGCAGCTTAGGTAGCGGGAGATACGAGCAGTACTTC
j_call: TRBJ1-1; d_call: TRBD1; v_call: TRBV2; clone_size: many; cdr3_aa: CASRGTGSITEAFF; cdr3_nt: TGTGCCAGCAGAGGGACAGGGAGTATCACTGAAGCTTTCTTT
j_call: TRBJ2-7; d_call: TRBD1; v_call: TRBV10-3; clone_size: many; cdr3_aa: CAISGADRGEQYF; cdr3_nt: TGTGCCATCAGCGGAGCAGACAGGGGCGAGCAGTACTTC
j_call: TRBJ2-1; d_call: .; v_call: TRBV24-1; clone_size: .; cdr3_aa: CATSDFPGGRYNEQFF; cdr3_nt: TGTGCCACCAGTGATTTCCCCGGGGGACGTTACAATGAGCAGTTCTTC
j_call: TRBJ2-1; d_call: .; v_call: TRBV6-1; clone_size: many; cdr3_aa: CASRWDQSSYNEQFF; cdr3_nt: TGTGCCAGCAGGTGGGACCAGAGCTCCTACAATGAGCAGTTCTTC
j_call: TRBJ2-6; d_call: TRBD2; v_call: TRBV5-1; clone_size: .; cdr3_aa: CASGLRGLAGAGANVLTF; cdr3_nt: TGCGCCAGCGGCTTGCGGGGACTAGCGGGAGCTGGGGCCAACGTCCTGACTTTC
j_call: TRBJ2-7; d_call: .; v_call: TRBV10-2; clone_size: many; cdr3_aa: CASEAGVEQYF; cdr3_nt: TGCGCCAGCGAGGCTGGGGTCGAGCAGTACTTC
j_call: TRBJ1-1; d_call: TRBD1; v_call: TRBV6-1; clone_size: .; cdr3_aa: CASSIGQQGRNTEAFF; cdr3_nt: TGTGCCAGCAGTATAGGACAACAGGGGCGGAACACTGAAGCTTTCTTT
j_call: TRBJ2-3; d_call: .; v_call: TRBV3-1; clone_size: many; cdr3_aa: CASSQLLGSGTDTQYF; cdr3_nt: TGTGCCAGCAGCCAACTTCTAGGGTCGGGCACAGATACGCAGTATTTT
j_call: TRBJ1-1; d_call: .; v_call: TRBV29-1; clone_size: many; cdr3_aa: CSVEGYRSNTEAFF; cdr3_nt: TGCAGCGTTGAAGGATACAGGTCGAACACTGAAGCTTTCTTT
j_call: TRBJ2-7; d_call: TRBD1; v_call: TRBV12-3/TRBV12-4; clone_size: many; cdr3_aa: CASRSGQGNRQYF; cdr3_nt: TGTGCCAGCAGGAGCGGACAGGGGAACAGGCAGTACTTC
j_call: TRBJ2-2; d_call: .; v_call: TRBV2; clone_size: many; cdr3_aa: CASRNGALPGELFF; cdr3_nt: TGTGCCAGCAGGAATGGGGCCCTCCCCGGGGAGCTGTTTTTT
j_call: TRBJ1-2; d_call: .; v_call: TRBV11-2; clone_size: many; cdr3_aa: CASSFIQGDYGYTF; cdr3_nt: TGTGCCAGCAGCTTTATACAGGGTGACTATGGCTACACCTTC
j_call: TRBJ1-5; d_call: TRBD1; v_call: TRBV7-9; clone_size: few; cdr3_aa: CASSLGQGAFQPQHF; cdr3_nt: TGTGCCAGCAGCTTAGGGCAGGGGGCTTTTCAGCCCCAGCATTTT
j_call: TRBJ2-1; d_call: .; v_call: TRBV6-5; clone_size: few; cdr3_aa: CASSYSSKRFF; cdr3_nt: TGTGCCAGCAGTTACTCGAGTAAACGGTTCTTC
j_call: TRBJ1-2; d_call: .; v_call: TRBV2; clone_size: many; cdr3_aa: CATPGGPFDGYTF; cdr3_nt: TGTGCCACGCCGGGAGGCCCTTTTGATGGCTACACCTTC
j_call: TRBJ2-7; d_call: .; v_call: TRBV6-1; clone_size: few; cdr3_aa: CASSERGHEQYF; cdr3_nt: TGTGCCAGCAGTGAAAGGGGCCACGAGCAGTACTTC
j_call: TRBJ1-1; d_call: .; v_call: TRBV5-1; clone_size: few; cdr3_aa: CASSLEGGRAFF; cdr3_nt: TGCGCCAGCAGCTTGGAAGGGGGTAGAGCTTTCTTT
j_call: TRBJ2-7; d_call: .; v_call: TRBV11-2; clone_size: many; cdr3_aa: CASSLGRGAYEQYF; cdr3_nt: TGTGCCAGCAGCTTGGGTAGAGGGGCCTACGAGCAGTACTTC
j_call: TRBJ2-1; d_call: TRBD1; v_call: TRBV11-2; clone_size: many; cdr3_aa: CASSPRTGNYNEQFF; cdr3_nt: TGTGCCAGCAGCCCAAGGACAGGGAACTACAATGAGCAGTTCTTC
j_call: TRBJ2-5; d_call: .; v_call: TRBV24-1; clone_size: few; cdr3_aa: CATSDYSWETQYF; cdr3_nt: TGTGCCACCAGTGATTATTCGTGGGAGACCCAGTACTTC
j_call: TRBJ2-2; d_call: TRBD2; v_call: TRBV3-1; clone_size: few; cdr3_aa: CASSQEALAGVVTGELFF; cdr3_nt: TGTGCCAGCAGCCAAGAGGCCCTAGCGGGAGTGGTCACCGGGGAGCTGTTTTTT
j_call: TRBJ1-5; d_call: .; v_call: TRBV20-1; clone_size: many; cdr3_aa: CSARSPGRHQPQHF; cdr3_nt: TGCAGTGCTAGGTCCCCGGGGCGGCATCAGCCCCAGCATTTT
j_call: TRBJ1-3; d_call: .; v_call: TRBV3-1; clone_size: few; cdr3_aa: CASSPKGKGLAGNTIYF; cdr3_nt: TGTGCCAGCAGCCCCAAGGGTAAGGGGCTCGCTGGAAACACCATATATTTT
j_call: TRBJ1-6; d_call: .; v_call: TRBV18; clone_size: many; cdr3_aa: CASSLLSRDTHSPLHF; cdr3_nt: TGTGCCAGCTCACTTTTGTCCCGGGACACCCATTCACCCCTCCACTTT
j_call: TRBJ2-3; d_call: TRBD2; v_call: TRBV3-1; clone_size: few; cdr3_aa: CASTLGTSATDTQYF; cdr3_nt: TGTGCCAGCACCCTTGGGACTAGCGCGACAGATACGCAGTATTTT
j_call: TRBJ1-2; d_call: .; v_call: TRBV7-9; clone_size: many; cdr3_aa: CASSARDGDYGYTF; cdr3_nt: TGTGCCAGCAGCGCTCGGGACGGCGATTATGGCTACACCTTC
j_call: TRBJ2-1; d_call: .; v_call: TRBV27; clone_size: many; cdr3_aa: CASSPIGPSSYNEQFF; cdr3_nt: TGTGCCAGCAGCCCCATAGGACCTAGCTCCTACAATGAGCAGTTCTTC
j_call: TRBJ2-1; d_call: .; v_call: TRBV3-1; clone_size: few; cdr3_aa: CASSTTAGSSSNEQFF; cdr3_nt: TGTGCCAGCAGCACTACTGCAGGGAGTTCAAGCAATGAGCAGTTCTTC
j_call: TRBJ2-1; d_call: .; v_call: TRBV19; clone_size: many; cdr3_aa: CASSMGSGGAWASSYNEQFF; cdr3_nt: TGTGCCAGTAGTATGGGGAGTGGGGGAGCGTGGGCCAGCTCCTACAATGAGCAGTTCTTC
j_call: TRBJ2-2; d_call: TRBD1; v_call: TRBV6-5; clone_size: many; cdr3_aa: CASSYYRGGAGTGELFF; cdr3_nt: TGTGCCAGCAGTTACTACCGAGGGGGCGCAGGCACCGGGGAGCTGTTTTTT
j_call: TRBJ1-2; d_call: .; v_call: TRBV24-1; clone_size: many; cdr3_aa: CATNSGDPYGYTF; cdr3_nt: TGTGCCACCAATTCAGGGGACCCCTATGGCTACACCTTC